The clone carrying this T cell receptor beta chain was seen ten or more times. This sample stems from a study of patients with pleural tuberculosis. MiXCR was run by TCRdb on the reads, yielding one entry per CDR3 protein. This table has approximately 53,000 distinct CDR3 sequences, 7.3% appearing once. The TCR comes from a human donor with pleural tuberculosis.

CDR3 protein: CASSQDLIRDNEQFF. DNA for the CDR3: TGCGCCAGCAGCCAAGATTTAATCAGGGACAATGAGCAGTTCTTC. V and J are TRBV4-1 and TRBJ2-1; maybe TRBD1 (5 bases). This CDR3 contains 15 residues. V was shortened by 0 bases and J by 5 bases, with 11 bases between the two germline ends. Per the germline V gene, CDR1 is MGHRA and CDR2 is YSYEKL.